These 15 T cell receptor beta chains were all obtained from the same sample, sequenced in a study of T-cell memory formation after mild COVID-19. TCRdb reprocessed the 5' RACE reads via MiXCR and lists one record per CDR3 protein. The sample yields some 320,000 distinct CDR3 sequences, around a sixth seen once. What was sequenced was PBMCs or a T cell subset sorted from them (not recorded which). The receptors derive from a man aged 18 to 35 who had mild COVID-19 (a few samples of this study predate the infection). Cell type and time point are not known.

This clonotype was observed a handful of times. The chain has TRBV2 and TRBJ2-1, with 7 bases that match TRBD1. Germline CDR1 is SNHLY and CDR2 is FYNNEI. Unmatched junction bases numbered 8, after V lost 6 bases and J lost 9 bases. This CDR3 is 13 amino acids long. The CDR3 sequence is CASSVTGRGEQFF. The CDR3 DNA reads TGTGCCAGCAGCGTGACAGGGCGAGGTGAGCAGTTCTTC.

In its sample, this clonotype was seen a few times. The V call is TRBV20-1, the J call TRBJ1-1; no clear D. In germline, CDR1 is DFQATT, CDR2 SNEGSKA (reference sequence). The CDR3 has 11 residues. V dropped 3 bases and J dropped 9 bases, with 11 bases sitting between them. The CDR3 reads CSASAAAKAFF. Written as DNA, the CDR3 is TGCAGTGCTAGTGCGGCAGCAAAAGCTTTCTTT.

This clonotype occurred many times. The gene calls are TRBV4-3 and TRBJ1-2; D not certain. The CDR3 covers 13 residues. V lost 4 bases, J lost 7 bases, and 13 bases lay in between. Looked up from germline, CDR1 is LGHNA and CDR2 is YSLEER. CDR3 sequence: CASSPTVAGGYTF. CDR3 bases: TGCGCCAGCAGCCCGACCGTTGCTGGTGGCTACACCTTC.

The chain recombines TRBV4-3 with TRBJ1-3; no clear D gene. V was clipped by 1 base and J by 0 bases, with 13 bases between them. CDR1 and CDR2 from the germline V gene are LGHNA and YSLEER. This CDR3 has 17 residues. The CDR3 DNA reads TGCGCCAGCAGCCAAGCCTCCGGCAGGAGCTCTGGAAACACCATATATTTT. Translating it yields CASSQASGRSSGNTIYF.

The chain couples TRBV11-2 to TRBJ2-7; D may be TRBD1 or TRBD2 (6 bases each). Trimming took 4 bases from V and 3 from J, leaving 16 bases between them. Germline assignment: CDR1 SGHAT and CDR2 FQNNGV. The CDR3 has 15 amino acids. The CDR3 spells CASSSSPGAIYEQYF. Written as DNA, the CDR3 is TGTGCCAGCAGCTCGAGTCCGGGGGCGATCTACGAGCAGTACTTC.

In its sample, this clonotype was seen a few times. This chain joins TRBV20-1 and TRBJ2-5; D remains unclear. CDR3 length: 14 amino acids. Germline-derived CDR1 and CDR2 are DFQATT and SNEGSKA (reference sequence). Trimming removed 3 bases from V and 2 bases from J, with 13 bases in between. The DNA for the CDR3 is TGCAGTGCTAGTTGGCTCGACAATCAAGAGACCCAGTACTTC. Protein product: CSASWLDNQETQYF.

In its sample, this clonotype was seen a few times. The chain has TRBV7-2 and TRBJ1-5; D not resolved. Trimming removed 5 bases from V and 3 bases from J, with 8 bases in between. The germline V gene encodes CDR1 SGHTA and CDR2 FQGNSA. CDR3 length: 13 amino acids. The CDR3 spells CASSRVHNQPQHF. CDR3 DNA: TGTGCCAGCAGCCGAGTACACAATCAGCCCCAGCATTTT.

This clonotype was detected only once. V usage is TRBV6-5 and J usage is TRBJ2-5; tentative D call: TRBD1 (5 bases). This CDR3 has 15 residues. Trimming removed 6 bases from V and 9 bases from J, with 23 bases in between. Germline V gene lookup returns CDR1 MNHEY and CDR2 SVGAGI. The CDR3 sequence: CASRGYSGLEGAQYF. CDR3 bases: TGTGCCAGCAGGGGGTACTCAGGGTTGGAAGGTGCCCAGTACTTC.

This clonotype was seen more than once but under ten times. The gene calls are TRBV5-1 and TRBJ2-2, with TRBD1 matching 7 bases. Trimming removed 3 bases from V and 0 bases from J; junction bases left unmatched: 2. CDR1 and CDR2 from the germline V gene are SGHRS and YFSETQ. The CDR3 is made up of 15 amino acids. CDR3 sequence: CASSSGQSNTGELFF. Here the CDR3 DNA reads TGCGCCAGCAGCTCGGGACAGTCGAACACCGGGGAGCTGTTTTTT.

This clonotype was counted a few times. The genes are TRBV7-9 and TRBJ2-7; D ambiguous. The V gene lost 5 bases and the J gene lost 6 bases, with 8 bases spanning the gap. The length of the CDR3 is 11 residues. CDR1 is SEHNR and CDR2 is FQNEAQ in the germline V gene (reference sequence). CDR3 sequence (DNA): TGTGCCAGCAGCCCTCCGGGCGAGCAGTACGTC. Translated, it gives CASSPPGEQYV.

In its sample, this clonotype was seen many times. This chain links TRBV7-9 with TRBJ2-3; D not certain. The V end lost 5 bases, the J end lost 4 bases, and 10 bases lay between the germline ends. Germline CDR1 and CDR2: SEHNR and FQNEAQ (reference sequence). This CDR3 has 13 amino acids. CDR3 sequence: CASSPRAADTQYF. CDR3 in DNA: TGTGCCAGCAGCCCCCGGGCGGCAGATACGCAGTATTTT.

This clonotype was seen ten or more times. J is TRBJ1-5 and V is TRBV12-3 or TRBV12-4; 9 bases agree with TRBD1. This CDR3 has 14 amino acids. V was pared by 5 bases and J by 2 bases, with 1 base of the junction left unmatched. The CDR3 DNA sequence: TGTGCCAGCAGTCGGACAGGGGGCAATCAGCCCCAGCATTTT. Its translation: CASSRTGGNQPQHF.

V is TRBV4-2 and J is TRBJ2-5; 8 nucleotides match TRBD2. After removal of 2 bases from V and 4 bases from J, the junction contained 3 bases not matched to a gene. Germline lookup yields CDR1 LGHNA and CDR2 YNFKEQ. There are 14 residues in the CDR3. The CDR3 protein is CASSQQSGGETQYF. CDR3 DNA: TGTGCCAGCAGCCAACAGAGCGGGGGAGAGACCCAGTACTTC.

V is TRBV20-1 and J is TRBJ1-1; D gene ambiguous. There are 12 residues in the CDR3. Trimming took 5 bases from V and 1 from J, leaving 8 bases between them. CDR1 is DFQATT, CDR2 SNEGSKA, per germline (reference sequence). The CDR3: CSAWMANTEAFF. CDR3 DNA: TGCAGTGCTTGGATGGCGAACACTGAAGCTTTCTTT.

This clonotype showed up just a few times. This chain links TRBV5-1 with TRBJ2-7, with D possibly TRBD1 on 8 matching bases. The CDR3 covers 15 residues. CDR1 SGHRS and CDR2 YFSETQ come from the germline V gene. Trimming removed 2 bases from V and 5 bases from J, with 17 bases in between. CDR3 nucleotide sequence: TGCGCCAGCAGCTTAGGACAGGGAGGGTTGGACGAGCAGTACGTC. Translation gives CASSLGQGGLDEQYV.